Below, 11 T cell receptor beta chains from the same sample are listed, as sequenced in a study of siplizumab effects on memory and regulatory T cells. Produced via immunoSEQ multiplex PCR; TCRdb's table is partial and in-frame only. The sample lists some 100,000 clones, roughly 94% occurring once. Material: Tregs sorted from blood. The receptors were sampled from a human donor in good health.

The chain couples TRBV6-5 to TRBJ1-1, with a weak D call TRBD1 (5 bases). This CDR3 spans 14 amino acids. V lost 7 bases and J 4 bases, leaving 16 bases between the germline ends. Germline V lookup: CDR1 MNHEY, CDR2 SVGAGI. DNA of the CDR3: TGTGCCAGCACCCAATCGGGACGGACCACTGAAGCTTTCTTT. As protein: CASTQSGRTTEAFF.

The CDR3 spells CASSLHPAGTKSGELFF. The CDR3 nucleotides read TGCGCCAGCAGCTTGCATCCCGCCGGGACAAAATCCGGGGAGCTGTTTTTT. The V call is TRBV5-1, the J call TRBJ2-2; maybe TRBD1 (6 bases). V was clipped by 1 base and J by 6 bases, with 19 bases between them. CDR1 and CDR2 from the germline V gene are SGHRS and YFSETQ. This CDR3 region has 17 residues.

The chain combines TRBV7-9 with TRBJ2-7; D ambiguous. V was shortened by 2 bases and J by 0 bases, with 5 bases between the two germline ends. This CDR3 region has 13 residues. Germline CDR1 SEHNR, CDR2 FQNEAQ (reference sequence). CDR3 in DNA: TGTGCCAGCAGCTTAAGCCGCTCCTACGAGCAGTACTTC. Amino acid sequence: CASSLSRSYEQYF.

The CDR3 region has the DNA TGTGCCAGCAGTCGAACTAGCGGGATCACAGATACGCAGTATTTT. It translates to CASSRTSGITDTQYF. J is TRBJ2-3 and V is TRBV25-1; 10 nucleotides line up with TRBD2. V trimming: 5 bases; J trimming: 2 bases; junction bases outside the gene matches: 4. CDR3 length: 15 residues. Germline-derived CDR1 and CDR2 are MGHDK and SYGVNS.

This rearrangement joins TRBV18 to TRBJ1-4; D gene ambiguous. The CDR3 totals 13 residues. Trimming stripped 2 bases from V and 7 bases from J, with 8 bases between. Germline V CDR1 and CDR2: KGHSH, LQKENI. The CDR3, as DNA: TGTGCCAGCTCACCAGGTCAACGTGAAAAACTGTTTTTT. This sequence encodes CASSPGQREKLFF.

V usage is TRBV13 and J usage is TRBJ2-2; D is unclear. In germline, CDR1 is PRHDT, CDR2 FYEKMQ (reference sequence). V was clipped by 1 base and J by 6 bases, with 3 bases between them. CDR3 length: 12 residues. CDR3 DNA: TGTGCCAGCAGCTTAGCGGCCGGGGAGCTGTTTTTT. Its protein is CASSLAAGELFF.

This chain links TRBV18 with TRBJ1-2; TRBD1 agrees at 11 bases. The CDR3 sequence is 17 residues long. V was pared by 3 bases and J by 8 bases, with 14 bases of the junction left unmatched. Germline-derived CDR1 and CDR2 are KGHSH and LQKENI. DNA for the CDR3: TGTGCCAGCTCACCGACGGACAGGGGGCGCGGAGAGGGAGGCTACACCTTC. It codes for CASSPTDRGRGEGGYTF.

V is TRBV6-1 and J is TRBJ2-1; 7 nucleotides line up with TRBD1. The CDR3 loop spans 15 amino acids. The V and J ends lost 7 bases and 10 bases, in that order; junction bases with no gene match: 16. Germline V gives CDR1 MNHNS, CDR2 SASEGT. The CDR3 DNA follows: TGTGCCAGCAAGATTACTGGGACAGTGGTATTAGAGCAGTTCTTC. Encoded protein: CASKITGTVVLEQFF.

The rearrangement uses TRBV28 and TRBJ2-3; TRBD2 matches at 8 bases. There are 15 residues in the CDR3. With V trimmed by 5 bases and J by 1 base, 5 bases remained unmatched. Germline loops: CDR1 MDHEN, CDR2 SYDVKM. The CDR3 sequence is CASSIAGPGTDTQYF. The CDR3, as DNA: TGTGCCAGCAGTATAGCGGGACCAGGCACAGATACGCAGTATTTT.

The J gene is TRBJ2-7, the V gene TRBV6-5, with D perhaps being TRBD1 or TRBD2 (6 bases each). Per germline, CDR1 MNHEY and CDR2 SVGAGI. The V gene lost 6 bases and the J gene lost 6 bases, with 18 bases spanning the gap. The CDR3 contains 14 residues. The DNA of the CDR3 is TGTGCCAGCAGCAGGGGACTGCCCACGTCCGAGCAGTACTTC. Amino acid sequence: CASSRGLPTSEQYF.

This sequence joins TRBV30 and TRBJ1-2; the D is unclear. Germline values: CDR1 GTSNPN, CDR2 SVGIG (reference sequence). V was clipped by 3 bases and J by 7 bases, with 9 bases between them. CDR3 length: 11 residues. Written as DNA, the CDR3 is TGTGCCTGGAGACTAAACAGTGGCTACACCTTC. Protein: CAWRLNSGYTF.